A single sample gave rise to the 5 T cell receptor beta chains below, sequenced in a study of blood T cells in healthy people across ages. The use of a sample-barcoded 5' primer and a J-beta primer mix characterized a second PCR of roughly 6 to 11 cycles. Each CDR3 protein is one row after TCRdb ran MiXCR on the 5' RACE reads. The data hold 1,100,000 or so distinct CDR3 sequences, with roughly 45% observed a single time. Source material: blood. Receptors were obtained from a woman aged 55 to 70 in good health.

This clonotype was detected a few times. V and J are TRBV20-1 and TRBJ1-6; the match to TRBD1 covers 8 bases. The CDR3 loop spans 16 amino acids. J gave up 9 bases and V 3 bases, and 13 bases lay outside the gene matches. CDR1 is DFQATT and CDR2 is SNEGSKA in the germline V gene (reference sequence). CDR3 residues: CSASGVGDRGGSPLHF. The CDR3 nucleotides are TGCAGTGCTAGTGGAGTGGGTGACAGGGGAGGTTCACCCCTCCACTTT.

The chain has TRBV7-9 and TRBJ2-1, with D possibly being TRBD2 (5 bases). The CDR3 is 14 residues long. The V and J ends lost 1 base and 10 bases respectively, with 14 bases between them. Germline V gene lookup returns CDR1 SEHNR and CDR2 FQNEAQ (reference sequence). CDR3 residues: CASSLGGMAYEQFF. CDR3 nucleotides: TGTGCCAGCAGCTTAGGAGGGATGGCCTACGAGCAGTTCTTC.

This clonotype has only a few counts. The rearrangement joins TRBV27 to TRBJ2-1; TRBD1 matches 8 bases. CDR1 is MNHEY and CDR2 is SMNVEV in the germline V gene (reference sequence). The CDR3 is 15 residues long. The trim removed 0 bases at V and 6 bases at J, leaving 4 bases unmatched. The CDR3 DNA is TGTGCCAGCAGTTTATCGACACAGGGGGTCAATGAGCAGTTCTTC. Its protein is CASSLSTQGVNEQFF.

This clonotype was counted a few times. The V gene is TRBV9, the J gene TRBJ1-4; 7 positions match TRBD1. J was trimmed by 8 bases and V by 2 bases; bases with no gene match: 3. This CDR3 comprises 13 residues. Per germline, CDR1 SGDLS and CDR2 YYNGEE. The CDR3 sequence is CASSVTGTEKLFF. CDR3 in DNA: TGTGCCAGCAGCGTGACAGGGACCGAAAAACTGTTTTTT. The full variable domain, with the rest looked up from reference TRBV9 and TRBJ1-4, is DSGVTQTPKHLITATGQRVTLRCSPRSGDLSVYWYQQSLDQGLQFLIQYYNGEERAKGNILERFSAQQFPDLHSELNLSSLELGDSALYFCASSVTGTEKLFFGSGTQLSVL.

This clonotype appeared a few times. The CDR3 here is CASSGTATGGSQPQHF. DNA of the CDR3: TGCGCCAGCAGCGGAACTGCGACAGGGGGTAGTCAGCCCCAGCATTTT. V and J are TRBV4-1 and TRBJ1-5; 9 bases match TRBD1. This CDR3 region has 16 residues. After removal of 5 bases from V and 6 bases from J, the junction contained 11 bases not matched to a gene. Germline V gene data show CDR1 as MGHRA and CDR2 as YSYEKL.